The rows below give T cell receptor beta chains drawn from one sample of a study of cytomegalovirus exposure and HLA in healthy donors. Generated by immunoSEQ multiplex PCR, the TCRdb table keeps only in-frame clones and is missing some. Reported are over 110,000 clones; the ten largest clones contain about 0.96%. Sequencing input: PBMCs. The receptors were sampled from a male donor in good health and CMV-seronegative. Both conserved end residues are part of each CDR3. A D gene is named only where the DNA matches it firmly.

V gene	D gene	J gene	CDR3 DNA	CDR3 protein
TRBV5-1	NA	TRBJ2-1	TGCGCCAGCAGCTGGCGGCCAGACTCCTACAATGAGCAGTTCTTC	CASSWRPDSYNEQFF
TRBV6-5	TRBD2	TRBJ2-1	TGTGCCAGCAGTTACTTAGCGGGAAGGCTGGGAGAGCAGTTCTTC	CASSYLAGRLGEQFF
TRBV28	NA	TRBJ2-7	TGTGCCAGCAGCCGACGGGGGATCTCCTACGAGCAGTACTTC	CASSRRGISYEQYF
TRBV10-3	NA	TRBJ1-1	TGTGCCATCAGTCACAGGGATACTGAAGCTTTCTTT	CAISHRDTEAFF
TRBV7-9	TRBD1	TRBJ1-1	TGTGCCAGCAGCACTGGACAGGGAATGAACACTGAAGCTTTCTTT	CASSTGQGMNTEAFF
TRBV27	NA	TRBJ2-7	TGTGCCAGCAGACCCAACAGGGAATGGGGAGAGCAGTACTTC	CASRPNREWGEQYF
TRBV9	NA	TRBJ1-2	TGTGCCAGCAGCGACTCCGACAGTTCCTACACCTTC	CASSDSDSSYTF
TRBV28	NA	TRBJ1-2	TGTGCCAGCAGTCCAATAGGGGTTGGCTACACCTTC	CASSPIGVGYTF
TRBV4-1	NA	TRBJ1-2	TGCGCCAGCAGCCATCCTCCTCCCCTTCGGGAGGGCAGGGGAGCTAACTATGGCTACACCTTC	CASSHPPPLREGRGANYGYTF
TRBV5-4	TRBD1	TRBJ2-2	TGTGCCAGCAGCACATCCCCGACAGGGATCGGGGAGCTGTTTTTT	CASSTSPTGIGELFF
TRBV15	NA	TRBJ1-2	TGTGCCACCAGCAGAGACCTCAAAGGGGATGGCTACACCTTC	CATSRDLKGDGYTF
TRBV18	TRBD2	TRBJ2-3	TGTGCCAGCTCACCACTCTTAGGACTAGCGGGGGGAACAGATACGCAGTATTTT	CASSPLLGLAGGTDTQYF
TRBV5-6	TRBD2	TRBJ2-7	TGTGCCAGCAGCTTGGGGGGACTAGCTTACGAGCAGTACTTC	CASSLGGLAYEQYF
TRBV30	NA	TRBJ2-4	TGTGCCTGGAGTGCGGAGCAGGGGCTAGCCAAAAACATTCAGTACTTC	CAWSAEQGLAKNIQYF
TRBV19	NA	TRBJ2-5	TGTGCCAGTAGTATGGGGGACTCCCAAGAGACCCAGTACTTC	CASSMGDSQETQYF
TRBV6-5	TRBD2	TRBJ2-7	TGTGCCAGCAGTTCTAGCGGGAGCCTGAACGTATACGAGCAGTACTTC	CASSSSGSLNVYEQYF
TRBV7-8	NA	TRBJ1-5	TGTGCCAGCAGCTTCGCAGGGTGGCCCCAGCATTTT	CASSFAGWPQHF
TRBV11-2	TRBD1	TRBJ2-7	TGTGCCAGCAGTTTTTGGACAGGGCACGACGAGCAGTACTTC	CASSFWTGHDEQYF
TRBV6-1	NA	TRBJ2-7	TGTGCCAGCAGGAAGCCGGGAGGGGGCGGGTACGAGCAGTACTTC	CASRKPGGGGYEQYF
TRBV6-5	NA	TRBJ1-1	TGTGCCAGCAGTTACCCGGGACAACCGAACACTGAAGCTTTCTTT	CASSYPGQPNTEAFF
TRBV5-5	TRBD1	TRBJ1-1	TGTGCCAGCAGTCAGGGGGCGAACACTGAAGCTTTCTTT	CASSQGANTEAFF
TRBV19	NA	TRBJ1-1	TGTGCCAGTAGCGTGGGACAACAGAACACTGAAGCTTTCTTT	CASSVGQQNTEAFF
TRBV4-3	NA	TRBJ1-5	TGCGCCAGCAGCCAAGATCCGCAGGGTCATCAGCCCCAGCATTTT	CASSQDPQGHQPQHF
TRBV2	NA	TRBJ2-7	TGTGCCAGCAGCGGACCCGAGGGCTCCTACGAGCAGTACTTC	CASSGPEGSYEQYF
TRBV7-9	NA	TRBJ2-2	TGTGCCAGCAGCCCGAGGTTGGGCACCGGGGAGCTGTTTTTT	CASSPRLGTGELFF
TRBV19	NA	TRBJ1-2	TGTGCCACCAGCGGACCTAACTATGGCTACACCTTC	CATSGPNYGYTF
TRBV4-2	NA	TRBJ1-1	TGTGCCAGCAGCCCGGACATGGTGAACACTGAAGCTTTCTTT	CASSPDMVNTEAFF
TRBV6-5	NA	TRBJ2-1	TGTGCCAGCGCCGAGAGTGGGCCCTACAATGAGCAGTTCTTC	CASAESGPYNEQFF
TRBV6-5	NA	TRBJ2-1	TGTGCCAGCAGTTATGAGGCCGGAGTCAATGAGCAGTTCTTC	CASSYEAGVNEQFF
TRBV5-1	TRBD2	TRBJ2-2	TGCGCCAGCAGCTTGGGGGGACTAGCGGGAGCCGGGGAGCTGTTTTTT	CASSLGGLAGAGELFF
TRBV15	TRBD1	TRBJ2-7	TGTGCCACCAGTCGGACAGGGAAGTCCTACGAGCAGTACTTC	CATSRTGKSYEQYF
TRBV9	TRBD1	TRBJ2-7	TGTGCCAGCAGCGTAGAGGTCGGACAGGGGTCCAGAGAGCAGTACTTC	CASSVEVGQGSREQYF
TRBV30	TRBD1	TRBJ2-7	TGTGCCTGGGTAGGGACAGGGGCCTACGAGCAGTACTTC	CAWVGTGAYEQYF
TRBV11-2	NA	TRBJ1-2	TGTGCCAGCAGCCCGAAACAGGGATCTAACTATGGCTACACCTTC	CASSPKQGSNYGYTF
TRBV19	NA	TRBJ2-5	TGTGCCAGTAGTATATCGGAGACCCAGTACTTC	CASSISETQYF
TRBV5-1	TRBD1	TRBJ2-5	TGCGCCAGCAGCTTGAGGGGGCCGGGACAGGGTTCCGAGACCCAGTACTTC	CASSLRGPGQGSETQYF
TRBV6-5	NA	TRBJ1-5	TGTGCCAGCAGTACCGACAGTAGCAATCAGCCCCAGCATTTT	CASSTDSSNQPQHF
TRBV30	NA	TRBJ2-7	TGTGCCTGGAGTGCATCACTTACCCTAGCGAGGCCCCCCGAGCAGTACTTC	CAWSASLTLARPPEQYF
TRBV25-1	TRBD1	TRBJ1-6	TGTGCCAGCAGTGAATATCAGGGGGCGAATTCACCCCTCCACTTT	CASSEYQGANSPLHF
TRBV5-1	NA	TRBJ1-1	TGCGCCAGCAGCGCACAGGGCACTGAAGCTTTCTTT	CASSAQGTEAFF
TRBV4-3	TRBD2	TRBJ2-5	TGCGCCAGCAGCCAATCGAGCGGGGGGGCCCGAGAGACCCAGTACTTC	CASSQSSGGARETQYF
TRBV5-1	TRBD2	TRBJ2-7	TGCGCCAGCAGACTAGCGCGGGCCTACGAGCAGTACTTC	CASRLARAYEQYF
TRBV19	TRBD1	TRBJ2-1	TGTGCCAGTAGTATTAAGGGACAGGGGGCGTGGAATGAGCAGTTCTTC	CASSIKGQGAWNEQFF
TRBV5-1	TRBD1	TRBJ1-3	TGCGCCAGCAGCGACCAGACAGGGGGGACCTCTGGAAACACCATATATTTT	CASSDQTGGTSGNTIYF
TRBV6-5	NA	TRBJ2-5	TGTGCCAGCAGACTACAGGGCCACCAAGAGACCCAGTACTTC	CASRLQGHQETQYF
TRBV5-1	NA	TRBJ1-2	TGCGCCAGCAGCTTGAACACCCTTAACTATGGCTACACCTTC	CASSLNTLNYGYTF
TRBV5-1	TRBD1	TRBJ1-6	TGCGCCAGCAGCATCCAGACAGGGCAAAATTCACCCCTCCACTTT	CASSIQTGQNSPLHF
TRBV20-1	NA	TRBJ1-5	TGCAGTGCTAGAGCTAATCAGCCCCAGCATTTT	CSARANQPQHF
TRBV28	TRBD2	TRBJ2-2	TGTGCCAGCATCTATAGCGGGGGGGCCTTCGGCGGGGAGCTGTTTTTT	CASIYSGGAFGGELFF
TRBV18	NA	TRBJ1-2	TGTGCCAGCTCATCAGGACAGAACTATGGCTACACCTTC	CASSSGQNYGYTF
TRBV7-6	NA	TRBJ2-5	TGTGCCAGCAGCTTAGCGACGACTAGACCCACCCAGTACTTC	CASSLATTRPTQYF
TRBV14	TRBD1	TRBJ2-5	TGTGCCAGCAGCGAAGACAGGGGGGCGTTTCAAGAGACCCAGTACTTC	CASSEDRGAFQETQYF
TRBV4-2	TRBD2	TRBJ2-3	TGTGCCAGTGTAGCGGGGGACCTTACGCAGTATTTT	CASVAGDLTQYF
TRBV7-2	TRBD1	TRBJ1-2	TGTGCCAGCAGCAACTTACAGGGGGCAAGTGGCTACACCTTC	CASSNLQGASGYTF
TRBV30	NA	TRBJ2-2	TGTGCCTGGAGTGTCGTCAGGGCCAACACCGGGGAGCTGTTTTTT	CAWSVVRANTGELFF
TRBV6-6	NA	TRBJ2-1	TGTGCCAGCAGCGCCCCCTACGGGAGCTACAATGAGCAGTTCTTC	CASSAPYGSYNEQFF
TRBV6-1	NA	TRBJ2-1	TGTGCCAGCAGTGAACCGGACTTGATCCACAATGAGCAGTTCTTC	CASSEPDLIHNEQFF